These 29 T cell receptor beta chains were all obtained from the same sample, sequenced in a study of shared clonotypes between healthy human individuals. Measured with immunoSEQ multiplex PCR; TCRdb has only the in-frame clones, and not every one. This sample carries a few hundred thousand clones, roughly 97% of them seen once, and the ten largest clones take around 0.057%. Material for sequencing was naive CD4+ T cells sorted from blood. Sample subset: CD45RA+ positively selected. The receptors here all came from a woman in her 30s in good health.

J is TRBJ1-5 and V is TRBV19, with D maybe TRBD1 (6 bases). The germline CDR1 and CDR2 sequences are LNHDA and SQIVND (reference sequence). The length of the CDR3 is 15 residues. The ends were cut back, 5 bases at V and 6 bases at J, with 17 bases in the middle. The CDR3 loop reads CASSQGPGAFQPQHF. The CDR3 DNA is TGTGCCAGTAGTCAGGGCCCGGGGGCATTTCAGCCCCAGCATTTT. Full variable domain (remainder filled in from reference TRBV19 and TRBJ1-5): DGGITQSPKYLFRKEGQNVTLSCEQNLNHDAMYWYRQDPGQGLRLIYYSQIVNDFQKGDIAEGYSVSREKKESFPLTVTSAQKNPTAFYLCASSQGPGAFQPQHFGDGTRLSIL.

V usage is TRBV5-1 and J usage is TRBJ2-5; 8 bases are a match to TRBD1. V lost 0 bases to trimming and J lost 5 bases; unmatched junction nucleotides: 6. The CDR3 length is 15 residues. CDR1 is SGHRS and CDR2 is YFSETQ in the germline V gene. The CDR3 reads CASSLEGQGGETQYF. CDR3 nucleotide sequence: TGCGCCAGCAGCTTGGAAGGACAGGGTGGTGAGACCCAGTACTTC.

V is TRBV27 and J is TRBJ2-5, with D unresolved. CDR1 is MNHEY and CDR2 is SMNVEV in the germline V gene (reference sequence). V gave up 7 bases and J gave up 2 bases, with 14 bases separating them. The CDR3 extends over 14 amino acids. CDR3: CASKRPGLQETQYF. In DNA, the CDR3 is TGTGCCAGCAAACGCCCGGGCCTACAAGAGACCCAGTACTTC.

The gene calls are TRBV5-6 and TRBJ2-7; TRBD2 matches at 8 bases. J gave up 6 bases and V 1 base, and 12 bases lay outside the gene matches. Germline V gene sequence: CDR1 SGHDT, CDR2 YYEEEE. The CDR3 runs 16 residues. The CDR3 DNA sequence: TGTGCCAGCAGCTTGTCTTACGTAGCGGGGAAATCCGAGCAGTACTTC. Its protein is CASSLSYVAGKSEQYF.

V is TRBV5-1 and J is TRBJ2-1; 14 bases agree with TRBD2. Looked up from germline, CDR1 is SGHRS and CDR2 is YFSETQ. This CDR3 is 18 amino acids long. With 0 bases clipped from V and 9 bases from J, the junction kept 11 bases outside the gene matches. CDR3 region: CASSLEAVGTSGRIEQFF. The CDR3 nucleotides read TGCGCCAGCAGCTTGGAGGCCGTCGGGACTAGCGGGAGAATTGAGCAGTTCTTC.

This clone was recorded only once. J is TRBJ2-1 and V is TRBV4-2, with 8 bases lining up with TRBD1. There are 15 residues in the CDR3. Germline CDR1 reads LGHNA; CDR2 reads YNFKEQ. Trimming took 4 bases from V and 3 from J; bases not matched to a gene: 5. In DNA form, the CDR3 reads TGTGCCAGCAGCCTGACAGGGGATTACTACAATGAGCAGTTCTTC. As protein: CASSLTGDYYNEQFF.

Written as DNA, the CDR3 is TGTGCCAGTAGTGGGACTCGACAGGGTGGAACAGATACGCAGTATTTT. Its protein product is CASSGTRQGGTDTQYF. This chain connects TRBV19 to TRBJ2-3; D is possibly TRBD1 (7 bases). Germline loops: CDR1 LNHDA, CDR2 SQIVND (reference sequence). Between the trimmed V and J ends, which lost 5 bases and 3 bases, there was a span of 18 bases. This CDR3 contains 16 residues.

This chain joins TRBV5-1 and TRBJ1-4; 7 positions match TRBD1. Germline V gene data show CDR1 as SGHRS and CDR2 as YFSETQ. The CDR3 extends over 15 amino acids. V gave up 2 bases and J gave up 4 bases; unmatched junction bases: 5. The CDR3 region has the DNA TGCGCCAGCAGCTTCGGGACAGCTGGTAATGAAAAACTGTTTTTT. The encoded protein is CASSFGTAGNEKLFF.

The rearrangement uses TRBV11-2 and TRBJ1-1; TRBD1 aligns across 7 bases. V lost 0 bases and J lost 5; bases outside the gene matches: 9. The germline CDR1 and CDR2 sequences are SGHAT and FQNNGV. CDR3 length: 16 amino acids. The CDR3 coding sequence is TGTGCCAGCAGCTTAGATGCAGGGGGAGTGGGGACTGAAGCTTTCTTT. It is translated as CASSLDAGGVGTEAFF.

The CDR3 nucleotides read TGTGCCAGCAGCTTGGCCGGACACCTGAACACTGAAGCTTTCTTT. Translating gives CASSLAGHLNTEAFF. The V gene is TRBV5-4, the J gene TRBJ1-1; possible D gene TRBD1, 5 bases. CDR3 length: 15 residues. In germline, CDR1 is SGHNT, CDR2 YYREEE (reference sequence). Trimming stripped 0 bases from V and 0 bases from J, with 9 bases between. The full variable domain, rest sourced from reference TRBV5-4 and TRBJ1-1, is ETGVTQSPTHLIKTRGQQVTLRCSSQSGHNTVSWYQQALGQGPQFIFQYYREEENGRGNFPPRFSGLQFPNYSSELNVNALELDDSALYLCASSLAGHLNTEAFFGQGTRLTVV.

V is TRBV20-1 and J is TRBJ1-2; D is unclear. CDR1 is DFQATT and CDR2 is SNEGSKA in the germline V gene (reference sequence). There are 9 residues in the CDR3. The CDR3 region has the DNA TGCCGGGGTCCCGATGGCTACACCTTC. This translates into CRGPDGYTF.

V usage is TRBV18 and J usage is TRBJ1-1; 7 bases map to TRBD1. The germline CDR1 and CDR2 sequences are KGHSH and LQKENI. This CDR3 contains 17 residues. V was pared by 4 bases and J by 1 base, with 12 bases of the junction left unmatched. The CDR3 sequence is CASSRLSSRTGNTEAFF. DNA of the CDR3: TGTGCCAGCTCACGCCTTTCATCAAGGACAGGGAACACTGAAGCTTTCTTT.

This chain links TRBV28 with TRBJ2-7; D is perhaps TRBD1 (5 bases). CDR3 size: 11 residues. Trimming left V 6 bases short and J 6 bases short, with 9 bases between. Germline V CDR1 and CDR2: MDHEN, SYDVKM. In DNA form, the CDR3 reads TGTGCCAGCAGCCCAGGGTTCGAGCAGTACTTC. Residues: CASSPGFEQYF.

This chain uses TRBV18 with TRBJ2-2; the D gene is possibly TRBD2 (7 bases). CDR1 is KGHSH, CDR2 LQKENI, per germline. The CDR3 is 17 amino acids. V shed 3 bases and J shed 6 bases, with 20 bases lying between them. CDR3 DNA sequence: TGTGCCAGCTCACCCCTACAGGGAAGACTAGCCTCCGGGGAGCTGTTTTTT. The encoded protein is CASSPLQGRLASGELFF.

The CDR3 here is CASSFERGPPYQETQYF. DNA for the CDR3: TGTGCCAGCAGCTTCGAGCGGGGACCACCGTACCAAGAGACCCAGTACTTC. V and J are TRBV7-9 and TRBJ2-5, with 7 bases aligning to TRBD2. This CDR3 has 17 residues. V was clipped by 3 bases and J by 0 bases; unmatched bases: 10. CDR1 is SEHNR and CDR2 is FQNEAQ in the germline V gene (reference sequence). The full variable domain, with the rest looked up from reference TRBV7-9 and TRBJ2-5, is DTGVSQNPRHKITKRGQNVTFRCDPISEHNRLYWYRQTLGQGPEFLTYFQNEAQLEKSRLLSDRFSAERPKGSFSTLEIQRTEQGDSAMYLCASSFERGPPYQETQYFGPGTRLLVL.

This clone came up once. The rearrangement links TRBV2 to TRBJ1-5; D is undetermined. Trimming stripped 6 bases from V and 3 bases from J, with 18 bases between. This CDR3 contains 16 residues. Germline CDR1 is SNHLY and CDR2 is FYNNEI. CDR3 coding DNA: TGTGCCAGCAGGACCGCAGAGACGATTACCAATCAGCCCCAGCATTTT. Its translation: CASRTAETITNQPQHF.

V gene TRBV6-5 combines with J gene TRBJ2-5; tentatively, D is TRBD1 or TRBD2 (5 bases each). V was pared by 5 bases and J by 4 bases, with 17 bases between. The germline CDR1 and CDR2 sequences are MNHEY and SVGAGI. The CDR3 spans 15 residues. As DNA, the CDR3 is TGTGCCAGCAGTCTCAGGACGGGGCCGGGAGAGACCCAGTACTTC. Residues: CASSLRTGPGETQYF.

V gene TRBV9 combines with J gene TRBJ2-3; TRBD1 agrees at 9 bases. V lost 5 bases and J lost 0; bases outside the gene matches: 7. Germline V gene lookup returns CDR1 SGDLS and CDR2 YYNGEE. The CDR3 sequence is 16 residues long. CDR3 in DNA: TGTGCCAGCAGTACTGGGACAGGGCTAAGCACAGATACGCAGTATTTT. Residues: CASSTGTGLSTDTQYF.

This clone was found once. This sequence joins TRBV16 and TRBJ2-5, with 9 bases fitting TRBD2. The CDR3 runs to 17 residues. V lost 0 bases, J lost 1 base, and 6 bases stayed unmatched. Looked up from germline, CDR1 is KGHSY and CDR2 is FQNENV. This CDR3 is CASSQSALAGIQETQYF. CDR3 coding DNA: TGTGCCAGCAGCCAATCTGCACTAGCGGGTATCCAAGAGACCCAGTACTTC. The full variable domain, in which reference TRBV16 and TRBJ2-5 provide the parts outside the CDR3, is GEEVAQTPKHLVRGEGQKAKLYCAPIKGHSYVFWYQQVLKNEFKFLISFQNENVFDETGMPKERFSAKCLPNSPCSLEIQATKLEDSAVYFCASSQSALAGIQETQYFGPGTRLLVL.

The chain is built from TRBV19 and TRBJ2-1; 8 nucleotides match TRBD2. The CDR3 consists of 15 residues. After removal of 7 bases from V and 4 bases from J, the junction contained 9 bases not matched to a gene. CDR1 and CDR2 (germline): LNHDA, SQIVND (reference sequence). In DNA, the CDR3 is TGTGCCAGTACCCGGGGGGGGACTCGGTACAATGAGCAGTTCTTC. Translating it yields CASTRGGTRYNEQFF.

This chain connects TRBV6-1 to TRBJ2-1; D is uncertain. Germline CDR1 and CDR2: MNHNS and SASEGT. V gave up 5 bases and J gave up 5 bases, with 10 bases separating them. There are 13 residues in the CDR3. The CDR3 DNA follows: TGTGCCAGCAGTACCTTCGGAAACAATGAGCAGTTCTTC. It encodes CASSTFGNNEQFF.

V is TRBV1 and J is TRBJ2-5. The DNA matches TRBJ2-7 better at its end, which makes the J call doubtful. TRBV1 is marked as a pseudogene. This CDR3 is 14 amino acids long. The chain's CDR3 is CTSSQDPYFYEQYF. The CDR3 DNA reads TGCACCAGCAGCCAGGACCCTTACTTTTACGAGCAGTACTTC.

This clone was counted a few times. This sequence joins TRBV28 and TRBJ1-5, with no clear D. Germline V gene data show CDR1 as MDHEN and CDR2 as SYDVKM. CDR3 length equals 13 residues. Trimming left V 5 bases short and J 5 bases short, with 10 bases between. The CDR3 DNA sequence: TGTGCCAGCAGTCTCACCTCGTATCAGCCCCAGCATTTT. Its translation is CASSLTSYQPQHF. The whole variable domain, filled in from reference TRBV28 and TRBJ1-5, reads DVKVTQSSRYLVKRTGEKVFLECVQDMDHENMFWYRQDPGLGLRLIYFSYDVKMKEKGDIPEGYSVSREKKERFSLILESASTNQTSMYLCASSLTSYQPQHFGDGTRLSIL.

The rearrangement links TRBV27 to TRBJ2-3; unclear D gene. Trimming took off 5 bases at V and 2 bases at J, with 11 bases between the two ends. Germline values: CDR1 MNHEY, CDR2 SMNVEV (reference sequence). This CDR3 comprises 14 residues. The CDR3 nucleotides read TGTGCCAGCAGTCGTTACCCGGTCACAGATACGCAGTATTTT. Its protein is CASSRYPVTDTQYF.

The CDR3 DNA is TGTGCCAGCAGCCAAGGAGAGGTAGCGGGAGTAGCCGAGCAGTACTTC. Protein sequence: CASSQGEVAGVAEQYF. J is TRBJ2-7 and V is TRBV4-2; 9 nucleotides line up with TRBD2. Germline CDR1 reads LGHNA; CDR2 reads YNFKEQ. Germline trimming cut 1 base from V and 6 bases from J; bases unmatched to any gene: 10. The CDR3 is 16 residues long.

This clone was seen only once. The chain recombines TRBV6-1 with TRBJ2-7, with D uncertain. This CDR3 is built from 13 residues. From germline, CDR1 is MNHNS and CDR2 SASEGT. Trimming pared 0 bases from V and 7 bases from J, leaving 10 bases between. CDR3 bases: TGTGCCAGCAGTGAAGCGGGCGGCCGGGAGCAGTACTTC. The encoded protein is CASSEAGGREQYF.

The V gene is TRBV29-1, the J gene TRBJ2-1, with TRBD2 matching 10 bases. This CDR3 has 15 amino acids. Per germline, CDR1 SQVTM and CDR2 ANQGSEA. V shed 4 bases, J shed 7 bases, and the junction held 10 bases outside the gene matches. Here the CDR3 reads CSVAFRLAGENEQFF. CDR3 DNA sequence: TGCAGCGTTGCGTTTCGGCTAGCGGGAGAGAATGAGCAGTTCTTC.

A remark on this clone: Other DNA sequences from this sample encode an identical CDR3 as well. The chain recombines TRBV28 with TRBJ2-1; 7 bases agree with TRBD2. The V and J ends lost 4 bases and 3 bases, in that order; junction bases with no gene match: 3. The germline V gene encodes CDR1 MDHEN and CDR2 SYDVKM. The CDR3 loop spans 14 amino acids. CDR3 nucleotide sequence: TGTGCCAGCAGTTCTAGCGGATTCTACAATGAGCAGTTCTTC. Translated, it gives CASSSSGFYNEQFF.

The rearrangement uses TRBV5-6 and TRBJ2-7; D ambiguous. There are 13 residues in the CDR3. CDR1 and CDR2 (germline): SGHDT, YYEEEE. Trimming shortened V by 1 base and J by 4 bases, and 9 bases separated the two germline ends. CDR3 protein: CASSLYRAYEQYF. The CDR3 DNA follows: TGTGCCAGCAGCTTGTATAGAGCTTACGAGCAGTACTTC.